Listed here is a single T cell receptor beta chain. The antigen it binds to is not known. No much larger clonotype is one base removed from it; base qualities were not supplied. The germline V gene (reference sequence) gives CDR1 as WNHNN and CDR2 as SYGVQD. From the cysteine through the phenylalanine, the CDR3 covers 13 amino acids. Just the 39-base CDR3 DNA is kept, in frame starting at base 1. V loses 3 bases of germline sequence and J loses 4 bases, and the interval between the two ends is 6 bases. TCRbeta CDR3 regions were amplified from genomic DNA using the immunoSEQ Assay, a bias-controlled multiplex PCR. Per the original workflow: The number of nucleated cells in each sample was estimated by amplification of reference gene primers within the assay. To quantify the absolute abundance of each unique TCRbeta CDR3 rearrangement, sequence reads were collapsed and filtered. Productive Simpson clonality was computed per sample as the square root of Simpson's diversity index over productive rearrangements. The clones in this table, taken by TCRdb from immuneACCESS, are in-frame only. Not every clone is retained; where verified, under half of the shortfall comes from an unresolved V gene, and the cause of the rest is unknown. V, J and clone size derive from that table, while D and trimming were established from the DNA sequence. The sample table lists more than 200,000 clones, roughly 80% of them with a count of one. The top ten hold 4.2% of the sample.

The sample is drawn from a study of blood T cell repertoires in COVID-19 (dated by TCRdb to 2018 to 2020). The study in broad terms: Samples from collaborators originated in the United States, Italy and Spain and spanned both the acute and convalescent phases of COVID-19. The prospective study material was composed of cDNA or gDNA derived from T cells, B-cell-depleted T cells, or PBMCs. The dataset comprised deeply sampled blood TCRbeta repertoires from subjects exposed to, actively infected with, or recovered from COVID-19. The repertoires were made available in a free public database intended to serve as a resource for research on the immune response to SARS-CoV-2. Samples were obtained from the ongoing ImmuneRACE study (first 160 participants) and from 1,200 or so subjects provided by 6 global collaborators. Sample metadata almost always included a de-identified subject ID, COVID-19 status, age in years and sex. HLA class I and class II types, where available, came from metadata supplied by the sample provider rather than from assay-based typing.

The collaborating institutions used their own protocols to collect whole blood in K2EDTA tubes. For TCRbeta analysis, collaborators shipped samples in one of three forms: frozen whole blood, isolated PBMCs, or DNA extracted from either of those sample types. What the work shows at the level of the full study, not this receptor alone: The quantity of clinical and demographic metadata differed by source and by participant and was supplied without curation.

Source material: peripheral blood. This sequence was found in a man aged 60 to 75 with acute or convalescent COVID-19. Rearrangement joined TRBV10-1 to TRBJ2-2; the D gene is possibly TRBD1, with 6 bases matching. The nucleotide sequence is TGCGCCAGCAGTGACAGGGGCACCGGGGAGCTGTTTTTT. It encodes CASSDRGTGELFF.